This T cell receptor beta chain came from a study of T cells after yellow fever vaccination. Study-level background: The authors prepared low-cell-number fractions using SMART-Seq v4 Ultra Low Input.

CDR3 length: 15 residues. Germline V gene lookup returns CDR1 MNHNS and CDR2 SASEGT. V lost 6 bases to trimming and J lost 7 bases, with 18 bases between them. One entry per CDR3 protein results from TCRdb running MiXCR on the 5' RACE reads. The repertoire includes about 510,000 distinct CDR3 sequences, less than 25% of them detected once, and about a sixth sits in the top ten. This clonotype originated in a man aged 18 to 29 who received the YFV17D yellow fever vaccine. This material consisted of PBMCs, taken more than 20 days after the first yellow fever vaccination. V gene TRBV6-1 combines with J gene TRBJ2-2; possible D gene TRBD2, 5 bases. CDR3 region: CASSHRTGLGGELFF. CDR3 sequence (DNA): TGTGCCAGCAGCCACCGGACGGGATTGGGCGGGGAGCTGTTTTTT.